A single sample gave rise to the 28 T cell receptor beta chains below, sequenced in a study of cytomegalovirus exposure and HLA in healthy donors. Amplification used 60 Vbeta primers and 13 Jbeta primers. Generated by immunoSEQ multiplex PCR, the TCRdb table keeps only in-frame clones and is missing some. The table records about 160,000 clones, less than 80% of them present only once. Sequenced sample: PBMCs. The receptors were sampled from a man in his forties or fifties in good health and CMV-seronegative.

The chain employs TRBV7-9 and TRBJ2-1; the match to TRBD2 covers 9 bases. The germline gives CDR1 SEHNR, CDR2 FQNEAQ (reference sequence). The CDR3 is 14 amino acids. Trimming removed 9 bases from V and 7 bases from J; junction bases left unmatched: 10. The chain's CDR3 is CASDPSGALNEQFF. In DNA, the CDR3 is TGTGCCAGTGACCCTAGCGGGGCATTGAATGAGCAGTTCTTC.

The rearrangement joins TRBV5-4 to TRBJ1-2, with unresolved D. Trimming cost V 5 bases and J 4 bases, with 18 bases left between them. This CDR3 is 15 amino acids long. CDR1 is SGHNT and CDR2 is YYREEE in the germline V gene (reference sequence). The CDR3 bases are TGTGCCAGCAGTTCCGGATCCTTCACGGGCTATGGCTACACCTTC. Translated: CASSSGSFTGYGYTF. The full variable domain, completed using reference TRBV5-4 and TRBJ1-2, is ETGVTQSPTHLIKTRGQQVTLRCSSQSGHNTVSWYQQALGQGPQFIFQYYREEENGRGNFPPRFSGLQFPNYSSELNVNALELDDSALYLCASSSGSFTGYGYTFGSGTRLTVV.

The chain is built from TRBV19 and TRBJ2-1; 9 bases agree with TRBD1. With V trimmed by 4 bases and J by 5 bases, 3 bases remained unmatched. Germline values: CDR1 LNHDA, CDR2 SQIVND (reference sequence). CDR3 length equals 14 residues. The CDR3 sequence is CASSTRDRDNEQFF. The CDR3 bases are TGTGCCAGTAGTACCCGGGACAGGGACAATGAGCAGTTCTTC.

This clone was recorded only once. The chain uses TRBV5-1 and TRBJ2-3, with a possible D match to TRBD2 (7 bases). Trimming cost V 4 bases and J 4 bases, with 16 bases left between them. Germline V gene lookup returns CDR1 SGHRS and CDR2 YFSETQ. The CDR3 has 15 residues. CDR3 sequence (DNA): TGCGCCAGCAGCGACGTGGGAGGGGGTGCAGATACGCAGTATTTT. Residues: CASSDVGGGADTQYF.

The chain has TRBV2 and TRBJ2-7; 10 nucleotides align to TRBD1. V was clipped by 8 bases and J by 3 bases; unmatched bases: 4. Germline values: CDR1 SNHLY, CDR2 FYNNEI. This CDR3 is 13 amino acids long. The chain's CDR3 is CASLDRGLYEQYF. As DNA, the CDR3 is TGTGCCAGCCTAGACAGGGGGCTCTACGAGCAGTACTTC.

The chain joins TRBV19 to TRBJ2-7; 10 bases map to TRBD2. Germline CDR1 LNHDA, CDR2 SQIVND (reference sequence). With 5 bases clipped from V and 3 bases from J, the junction kept 7 bases outside the gene matches. The CDR3 covers 15 residues. The CDR3 nucleotides are TGTGCCAGTAGTCCTAGCGGGAGTGGGGACTACGAGCAGTACTTC. Its protein product is CASSPSGSGDYEQYF.

The chain uses TRBV5-1 and TRBJ2-1; D is perhaps TRBD2 (5 bases). This CDR3 is 16 amino acids long. Per the germline V gene, CDR1 is SGHRS and CDR2 is YFSETQ. Trimming shortened V by 4 bases and J by 2 bases, and 16 bases separated the two germline ends. CDR3 DNA: TGCGCCAGCAGCGCTGAGGGAGTTCAGCCCTACAATGAGCAGTTCTTC. Residues: CASSAEGVQPYNEQFF.

The V and J genes are TRBV6-5 and TRBJ2-1, with 8 nucleotides matching TRBD1. The junction had 4 bases not matched to a gene; V was cut back by 0 bases and J by 6 bases. The CDR3 has 15 amino acids. Per the germline V gene, CDR1 is MNHEY and CDR2 is SVGAGI. CDR3 DNA: TGTGCCAGCAGTTACTCGGCACAGGGGGGCAATGAGCAGTTCTTC. As protein: CASSYSAQGGNEQFF.

This clone has only one observation. A read error may produce the germline difference seen at one junction end. This CDR3 is also generated by other DNA sequences in the sample. The chain recombines TRBV7-7 with TRBJ2-5; a weak D match, TRBD2 (5 bases). The germline CDR1 and CDR2 sequences are SSHAT and FNYEAQ (reference sequence). There are 15 residues in the CDR3. The CDR3 nucleotides are TGTGCTAGCAGCTTAGGAGCTGGCGGGCAGGAGACCCAGTACTTC. It is translated as CASSLGAGGQETQYF.

The V gene is TRBV11-3, the J gene TRBJ2-3; 8 bases align to TRBD2. V lost 8 bases and J lost 4; bases outside the gene matches: 8. Germline V lookup: CDR1 SGHNT, CDR2 YENEEA. The CDR3 runs 14 residues. The DNA of the CDR3 is TGTGCCAGCGGTCAGCGGGAGAGGCCAGATACGCAGTATTTT. Its translation is CASGQRERPDTQYF.

On this clone itself: The junction and the germline gene differ at one end; a read error may be behind it. V and J are TRBV7-9 and TRBJ2-7; 8 nucleotides align to TRBD2. CDR3 length: 14 amino acids. CDR1 is SEHNR, CDR2 FQNEAQ, per germline (reference sequence). The CDR3 sequence is CSSSFGAGVGEQYF. Written as DNA, the CDR3 is TGTTCCAGCAGCTTTGGAGCGGGAGTGGGCGAGCAGTACTTC.

This clone was recorded only once. The J gene is TRBJ2-6, the V gene TRBV7-6; no firm D call. This CDR3 is built from 15 residues. The V and J ends lost 5 bases and 2 bases respectively, with 10 bases between them. The germline gives CDR1 SGHVS, CDR2 FNYEAQ. The CDR3 bases are TGTGCCAGCAGCCACCCAGTTGCTGGGGCCAACGTCCTGACTTTC. This codes for CASSHPVAGANVLTF.

The chain employs TRBV13 and TRBJ2-7; possible D gene TRBD2, 6 bases. CDR1 is PRHDT and CDR2 is FYEKMQ in the germline V gene (reference sequence). V was clipped by 5 bases and J by 3 bases, with 14 bases between them. This CDR3 spans 14 amino acids. CDR3 nucleotides: TGTGCCAGCAGCCCCGGTGGGGGAGGCTACGAGCAGTACTTC. Translating gives CASSPGGGGYEQYF. Full variable domain (missing parts from reference TRBV13 and TRBJ2-7): AAGVIQSPRHLIKEKRETATLKCYPIPRHDTVYWYQQGPGQDPQFLISFYEKMQSDKGSIPDRFSAQQFSDYHSELNMSSLELGDSALYFCASSPGGGGYEQYFGPGTRLTVT.

The sample holds one count of this clone. J is TRBJ1-6 and V is TRBV5-1, with unresolved D. The CDR3 consists of 13 residues. Trimming cost V 2 bases and J 8 bases, with 8 bases left between them. Germline V gene sequence: CDR1 SGHRS, CDR2 YFSETQ. CDR3 sequence: CASSFGGDSPLHF. The CDR3 nucleotides are TGCGCCAGCAGCTTCGGCGGGGATTCACCCCTCCACTTT. Filled out from reference TRBV5-1 and TRBJ1-6, the complete variable domain reads KAGVTQTPRYLIKTRGQQVTLSCSPISGHRSVSWYQQTPGQGLQFLFEYFSETQRNKGNFPGRFSGRQFSNSRSEMNVSTLELGDSALYLCASSFGGDSPLHFGNGTRLTVT.

This chain uses TRBV29-1 with TRBJ2-1; 13 nucleotides match TRBD2. The CDR3 has 15 residues. CDR1 SQVTM and CDR2 ANQGSEA come from the germline V gene. The trim removed 1 base at V and 8 bases at J, leaving 5 bases unmatched. CDR3 bases: TGCAGCGTTGAAGGGACTAGCGGGAGTCTCGATGAGCAGTTCTTC. The encoded protein is CSVEGTSGSLDEQFF.

This clone was observed once. The rearrangement links TRBV4-2 to TRBJ2-7, with D perhaps TRBD2 (6 bases). V gave up 2 bases and J gave up 9 bases, with 20 bases separating them. The CDR3 runs 15 residues. From germline, CDR1 is LGHNA and CDR2 YNFKEQ. The DNA of the CDR3 is TGTGCCAGCAGCCAACTCACCGGGAGTCGGAGCCGGCAGTACTTC. Protein: CASSQLTGSRSRQYF.

This clone was observed a handful of times. The genes are TRBV5-1 and TRBJ2-1; D gene unclear. Germline CDR1 SGHRS, CDR2 YFSETQ. The CDR3 consists of 13 residues. V lost 3 bases, J lost 3 bases, and 7 bases lay in between. CDR3: CASSSTDYNEQFF. In nucleotides, the CDR3 is TGCGCCAGCAGCTCAACAGACTACAATGAGCAGTTCTTC.

The chain links TRBV9 to TRBJ1-2; 8 bases are a match to TRBD1. The CDR3 contains 15 residues. CDR1 is SGDLS and CDR2 is YYNGEE in the germline V gene. V trimming: 1 base; J trimming: 1 base; junction bases outside the gene matches: 3. The CDR3 bases are TGTGCCAGCAGCGTAACAGGGGGGAATAACTATGGCTACACCTTC. Its translation is CASSVTGGNNYGYTF.

This clone showed up just a few times. V usage is TRBV28 and J usage is TRBJ2-5, with D possibly being TRBD1 (6 bases). The ends were cut back, 5 bases at V and 0 bases at J, with 13 bases in the middle. Germline lookup yields CDR1 MDHEN and CDR2 SYDVKM. This CDR3 has 15 amino acids. CDR3 in amino acids: CASSNSRDNQETQYF. The DNA for the CDR3 is TGTGCCAGCAGTAACAGCCGGGACAACCAAGAGACCCAGTACTTC.

This clone was detected a few times. The chain recombines TRBV11-2 with TRBJ2-7; D is perhaps TRBD1 (6 bases). CDR3 size: 14 residues. In germline, CDR1 is SGHAT, CDR2 FQNNGV. V was trimmed by 0 bases and J by 3 bases, leaving 9 bases between them. CDR3 protein: CASSLERGFYEQYF. CDR3 nucleotide sequence: TGTGCCAGCAGCTTAGAGAGGGGGTTCTACGAGCAGTACTTC.

The gene calls are TRBV5-5 and TRBJ2-7, with 7 positions matching TRBD1. Trimming removed 3 bases from V and 3 bases from J; junction bases left unmatched: 6. CDR3 size: 14 residues. Germline V gives CDR1 SGHKS, CDR2 YYEKEE (reference sequence). CDR3: CASSSDREHYEQYF. For the CDR3, the DNA is TGTGCCAGCAGCTCCGACAGGGAGCACTACGAGCAGTACTTC.

The chain has TRBV9 and TRBJ2-5; TRBD2 matches 10 bases. V was clipped by 3 bases and J by 5 bases; unmatched bases: 7. Looked up from germline, CDR1 is SGDLS and CDR2 is YYNGEE. The CDR3 is made up of 15 amino acids. The CDR3 sequence is CASSGGLAGVETQYF. The CDR3 bases are TGTGCCAGCAGCGGCGGGCTAGCGGGAGTGGAGACCCAGTACTTC.

V is TRBV5-8 and J is TRBJ2-1, with 8 positions matching TRBD2. The length of the CDR3 is 14 residues. Germline CDR1 and CDR2: SGHTS and YDEGEE. V trimming: 1 base; J trimming: 9 bases; junction bases outside the gene matches: 6. CDR3 coding DNA: TGTGCCAGCAGCTTGAATCAGGCGGGGGGTGAGCAGTTCTTC. Its translation: CASSLNQAGGEQFF.

The chain carries TRBV28 and TRBJ1-2, with a possible D match to TRBD1 (5 bases). CDR3 length: 12 amino acids. Trimming took 7 bases from V and 2 from J, leaving 8 bases between them. Germline assignment: CDR1 MDHEN and CDR2 SYDVKM. The CDR3 protein is CASMEGNYGYTF. DNA for the CDR3: TGTGCCAGCATGGAGGGGAACTATGGCTACACCTTC.

V gene TRBV5-1 combines with J gene TRBJ1-1, with a possible D match to TRBD1 (5 bases). This CDR3 is 17 amino acids long. Germline CDR1 and CDR2: SGHRS and YFSETQ. The V end was cut by 0 bases, the J end by 1 base, with 16 bases between. The CDR3 reads CASSLALFGGRNTEAFF. DNA of the CDR3: TGCGCCAGCAGCTTGGCCTTATTCGGGGGGAGGAACACTGAAGCTTTCTTT.

The J gene is TRBJ2-5, the V gene TRBV7-2; the D gene is possibly TRBD1 (5 bases). The V gene lost 3 bases and the J gene lost 1 base, with 12 bases spanning the gap. Germline lookup yields CDR1 SGHTA and CDR2 FQGNSA. This CDR3 is 15 amino acids long. The CDR3, as DNA: TGTGCCAGCAGCTTGGGTCTCGACAGCCAAGAGACCCAGTACTTC. It is translated as CASSLGLDSQETQYF.

The V call is TRBV29-1, the J call TRBJ2-1, with 7 bases identical to TRBD2. This CDR3 is built from 18 residues. The germline V gene encodes CDR1 SQVTM and CDR2 ANQGSEA. The V segment lost 1 base and the J segment 7 bases; nucleotides outside the gene matches: 19. The CDR3 protein is CSVEVLDPSGRTVNEQFF. The CDR3 coding sequence is TGCAGCGTTGAAGTACTTGATCCTAGCGGCAGGACCGTAAATGAGCAGTTCTTC.

This chain links TRBV7-6 with TRBJ1-3; D ambiguous. This CDR3 is built from 16 residues. V lost 0 bases and J 0 bases, leaving 9 bases between the germline ends. CDR1 is SGHVS, CDR2 FNYEAQ, per germline. The CDR3 reads CASSLAPGHSGNTIYF. The CDR3 DNA follows: TGTGCCAGCAGCTTAGCGCCTGGGCACTCTGGAAACACCATATATTTT.